This entry concerns a single T cell receptor beta chain. Each CDR3 protein gets one entry after TCRdb re-called the RT-PCR reads with MiXCR. The sample includes fewer than 800,000 distinct CDR3 sequences, 14% of them seen just once. The length of the CDR3 is 13 residues. V was pared by 5 bases and J by 9 bases, with 7 bases of the junction left unmatched. From germline, CDR1 is MNHEY and CDR2 SMNVEV (reference sequence). The sequence came from a female donor in good health, serving as a healthy control. The sample comprised memory CD4+ T cells from blood. The chain links TRBV27 to TRBJ2-1, with 7 bases aligning to TRBD2. CDR3 sequence reads: CASSEGRGGEQFF. The CDR3, as DNA: TGTGCCAGCAGTGAGGGGAGGGGCGGTGAGCAGTTCTTC.